These T cell receptor beta chains were read from a single sample in a study of shared clonotypes between healthy human individuals. Profiled with immunoSEQ multiplex PCR; TCRdb holds only in-frame clones, not every one. Of hundreds of thousands of clones in the sample, around 73% were seen once. Sample: memory CD4+ T cells sorted from blood. The origin of the receptors is a woman aged 25 to 39 in good health. CDR3s include the opening cysteine and the closing phenylalanine or tryptophan. The D gene is left open where the match is weak. Size tells how often a clone was seen (once, few, many) or the class of an expanded clone, and some rows leave it out.

v_call: TRBV18
d_call: -
j_call: TRBJ1-5
clone_size: once
cdr3_length: 14
cdr3_aa: CASSPIRGNQPQHF
cdr3_nt: TGTGCCAGCTCACCAATTCGGGGGAATCAGCCCCAGCATTTT

v_call: TRBV10-3
d_call: TRBD1
j_call: TRBJ1-5
clone_size: -
cdr3_length: 14
cdr3_aa: CAISAGQGDQPQHF
cdr3_nt: TGTGCCATCAGTGCCGGACAGGGGGATCAGCCCCAGCATTTT

v_call: TRBV5-1
d_call: TRBD1
j_call: TRBJ2-7
clone_size: -
cdr3_length: 14
cdr3_aa: CASSPGTATGEQYF
cdr3_nt: TGCGCCAGCAGCCCCGGGACAGCAACGGGGGAGCAGTACTTC

v_call: TRBV6-9
d_call: TRBD1
j_call: TRBJ1-5
clone_size: -
cdr3_length: 17
cdr3_aa: CASSQSPGQDFNQPQHF
cdr3_nt: TGTGCCAGCAGTCAGAGCCCGGGACAGGACTTCAATCAGCCCCAGCATTTT

v_call: TRBV28
d_call: -
j_call: TRBJ2-7
clone_size: -
cdr3_length: 12
cdr3_aa: CASGGDSYEQYF
cdr3_nt: TGTGCCAGCGGCGGGGACTCCTACGAGCAGTACTTC

v_call: TRBV5-4
d_call: -
j_call: TRBJ2-6
clone_size: -
cdr3_length: 18
cdr3_aa: CASRKMGQVGSGANVLTF
cdr3_nt: TGTGCCAGCCGAAAGATGGGACAAGTAGGCTCTGGGGCCAACGTCCTGACTTTC

v_call: TRBV11-2
d_call: TRBD2
j_call: TRBJ2-7
clone_size: -
cdr3_length: 15
cdr3_aa: CASSLGPGLDYEQYF
cdr3_nt: TGTGCCAGCAGCTTAGGCCCGGGACTAGACTACGAGCAGTACTTC

v_call: TRBV30
d_call: -
j_call: TRBJ1-4
clone_size: few
cdr3_length: 13
cdr3_aa: CAWDKGVNEKLFF
cdr3_nt: TGTGCCTGGGATAAGGGGGTGAATGAAAAACTGTTTTTT

v_call: TRBV29-1
d_call: -
j_call: TRBJ2-2
clone_size: -
cdr3_length: 14
cdr3_aa: CSVTGTLWTGELFF
cdr3_nt: TGCAGCGTTACCGGGACCCTCTGGACCGGGGAGCTGTTTTTT

v_call: TRBV19
d_call: -
j_call: TRBJ1-1
clone_size: -
cdr3_length: 12
cdr3_aa: CATEDRSLQAFF
cdr3_nt: TGTGCCACCGAAGACAGGAGCCTCCAAGCTTTCTTT

v_call: TRBV6-6
d_call: -
j_call: TRBJ2-1
clone_size: -
cdr3_length: 15
cdr3_aa: CASSSPGTRDGEQFF
cdr3_nt: TGTGCCAGCAGCTCGCCCGGGACTCGTGATGGTGAGCAGTTCTTC

v_call: TRBV4-2
d_call: -
j_call: TRBJ1-5
clone_size: -
cdr3_length: 16
cdr3_aa: CASSPRQDDSNQPQHF
cdr3_nt: TGTGCCAGCAGTCCTCGCCAGGATGATAGCAATCAGCCCCAGCATTTT